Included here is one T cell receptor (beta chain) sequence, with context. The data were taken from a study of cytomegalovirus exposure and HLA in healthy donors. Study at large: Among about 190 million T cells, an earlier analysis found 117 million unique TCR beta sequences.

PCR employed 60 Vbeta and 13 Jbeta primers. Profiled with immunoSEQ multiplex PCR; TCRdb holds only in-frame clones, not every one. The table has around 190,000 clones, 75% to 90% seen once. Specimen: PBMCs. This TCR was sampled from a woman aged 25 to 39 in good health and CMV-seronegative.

The CDR3 region has the DNA TGTGCCACCAGGGCCCAGGCAAACACCGGGGAGCTGTTTTTT. Translated: CATRAQANTGELFF. The V gene is TRBV15, the J gene TRBJ2-2; no clear D. Germline V CDR1 and CDR2: LNHNV, YYDKDF (reference sequence). The CDR3 has 14 amino acids. The germline V and J ends were trimmed by 6 bases and 2 bases, with 10 bases remaining between them. Looking up the rest from reference TRBV15 and TRBJ2-2 gives the full variable domain: DAMVIQNPRYQVTQFGKPVTLSCSQTLNHNVMYWYQQKSSQAPKLLFHYYDKDFNNEADTPDNFQSRRPNTSFCFLDIRSPGLGDTAMYLCATRAQANTGELFFGEGSRLTVL.